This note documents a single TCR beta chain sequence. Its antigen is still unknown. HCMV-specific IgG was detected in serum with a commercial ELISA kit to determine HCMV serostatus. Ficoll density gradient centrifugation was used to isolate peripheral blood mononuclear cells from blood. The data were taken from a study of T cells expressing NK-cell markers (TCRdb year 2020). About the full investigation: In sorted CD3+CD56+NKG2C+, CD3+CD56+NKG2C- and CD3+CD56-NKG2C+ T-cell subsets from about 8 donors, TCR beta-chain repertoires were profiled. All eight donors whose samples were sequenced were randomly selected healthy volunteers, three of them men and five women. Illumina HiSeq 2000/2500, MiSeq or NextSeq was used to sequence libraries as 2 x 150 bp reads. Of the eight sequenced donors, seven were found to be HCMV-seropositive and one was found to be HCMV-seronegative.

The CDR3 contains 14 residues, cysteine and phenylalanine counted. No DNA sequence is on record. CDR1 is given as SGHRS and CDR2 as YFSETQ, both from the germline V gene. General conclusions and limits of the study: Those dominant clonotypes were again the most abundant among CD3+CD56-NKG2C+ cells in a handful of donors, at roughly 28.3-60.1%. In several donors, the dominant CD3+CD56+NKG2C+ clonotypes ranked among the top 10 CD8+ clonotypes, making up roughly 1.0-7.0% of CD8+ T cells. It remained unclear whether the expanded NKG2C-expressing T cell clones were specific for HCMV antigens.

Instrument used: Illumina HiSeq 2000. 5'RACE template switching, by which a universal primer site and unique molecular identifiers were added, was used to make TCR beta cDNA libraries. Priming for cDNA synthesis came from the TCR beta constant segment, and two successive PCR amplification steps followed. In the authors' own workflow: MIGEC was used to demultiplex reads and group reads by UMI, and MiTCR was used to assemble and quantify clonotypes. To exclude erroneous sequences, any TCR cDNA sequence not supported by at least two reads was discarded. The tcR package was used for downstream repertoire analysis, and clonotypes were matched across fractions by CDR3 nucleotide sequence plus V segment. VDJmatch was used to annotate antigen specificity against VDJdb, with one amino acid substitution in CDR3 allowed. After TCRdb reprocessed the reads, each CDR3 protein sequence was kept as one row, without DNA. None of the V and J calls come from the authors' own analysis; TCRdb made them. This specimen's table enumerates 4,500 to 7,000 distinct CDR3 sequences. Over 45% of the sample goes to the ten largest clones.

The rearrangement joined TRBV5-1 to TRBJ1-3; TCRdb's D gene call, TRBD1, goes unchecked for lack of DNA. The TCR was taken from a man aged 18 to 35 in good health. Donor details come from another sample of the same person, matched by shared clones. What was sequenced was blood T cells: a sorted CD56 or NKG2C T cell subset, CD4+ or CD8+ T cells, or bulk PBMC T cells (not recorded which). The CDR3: CASKPGTMGNTIYF.